The present entry profiles one T cell receptor beta chain with its context. Its antigen remains unknown. V shed 6 bases, J shed 5 bases, and the junction held 10 bases outside the gene matches. There are 15 residues in the CDR3. CDR1 MNHNY and CDR2 SVGAGI come from the germline V gene (reference sequence). The data belong to a study of shared clonotypes between healthy human individuals. Study conclusions and caveats: Clonotypes which were not shared had lower generation probabilities than clonotypes that all four donors shared.

Clones were read by immunoSEQ multiplex PCR, and TCRdb kept only the in-frame ones, dropping some. The sample lists roughly 680,000 clones, 72% occurring once. The chain carries TRBV6-6 and TRBJ2-5, with 9 nucleotides matching TRBD1. The sequence came from a woman aged 25 to 39 in good health. The specimen sequenced was memory CD4+ T cells sorted from blood. Subset specified: CD45RA-negative fraction. The CDR3 region has the DNA TGTGCCAGCAGCCCCGGGACAGGGAAACGGGAGACCCAGTACTTC. Translation: CASSPGTGKRETQYF.